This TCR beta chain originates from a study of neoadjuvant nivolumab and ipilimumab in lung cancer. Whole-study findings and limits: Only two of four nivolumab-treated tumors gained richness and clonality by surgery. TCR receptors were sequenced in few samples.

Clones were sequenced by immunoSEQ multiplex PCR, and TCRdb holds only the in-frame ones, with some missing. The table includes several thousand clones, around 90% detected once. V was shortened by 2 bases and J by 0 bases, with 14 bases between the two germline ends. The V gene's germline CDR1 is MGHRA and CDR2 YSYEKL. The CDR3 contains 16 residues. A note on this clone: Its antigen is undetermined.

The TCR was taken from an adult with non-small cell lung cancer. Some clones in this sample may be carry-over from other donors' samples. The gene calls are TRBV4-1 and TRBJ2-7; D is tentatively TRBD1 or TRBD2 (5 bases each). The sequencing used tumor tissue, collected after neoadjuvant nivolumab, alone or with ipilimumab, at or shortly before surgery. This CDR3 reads CASSQTGTQSSYEQYF. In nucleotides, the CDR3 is TGCGCCAGCAGCCAAACCGGGACCCAAAGCTCCTACGAGCAGTACTTC.